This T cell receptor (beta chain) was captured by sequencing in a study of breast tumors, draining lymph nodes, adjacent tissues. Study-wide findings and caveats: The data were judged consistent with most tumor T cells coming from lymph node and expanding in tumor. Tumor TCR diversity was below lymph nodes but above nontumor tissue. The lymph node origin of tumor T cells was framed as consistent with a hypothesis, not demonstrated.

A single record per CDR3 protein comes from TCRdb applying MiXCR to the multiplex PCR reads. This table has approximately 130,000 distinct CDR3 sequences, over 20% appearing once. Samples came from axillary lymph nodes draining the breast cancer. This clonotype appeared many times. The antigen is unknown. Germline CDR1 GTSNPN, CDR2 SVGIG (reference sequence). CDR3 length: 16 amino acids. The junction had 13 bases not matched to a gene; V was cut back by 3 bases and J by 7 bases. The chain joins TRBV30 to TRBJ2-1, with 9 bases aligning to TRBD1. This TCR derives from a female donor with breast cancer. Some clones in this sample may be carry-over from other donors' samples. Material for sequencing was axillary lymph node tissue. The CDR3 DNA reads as TGTGCCTGGAGAGACGCCCCGGGACAGGGTATGAATGAGCAGTTCTTC. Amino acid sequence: CAWRDAPGQGMNEQFF. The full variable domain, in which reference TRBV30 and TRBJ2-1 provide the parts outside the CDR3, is SQTIHQWPATLVQPVGSPLSLECTVEGTSNPNLYWYRQAAGRGLQLLFYSVGIGQISSEVPQNLSASRPQDRQFILSSKKLLLSDSGFYLCAWRDAPGQGMNEQFFGPGTRLTVL.